These T cell receptor beta chains were read from a single sample in a study of vaccination and CD4 T cells after COVID-19. TCRdb recomputed calls from the PCR reads with MiXCR, one row per CDR3 protein. The sample lists some 13,000 distinct CDR3 sequences, 50% occurring once. No antigen is known for these receptors. Source material: CD4+ T cells from blood, cultured in vitro. These receptors all stem from a human donor who had recovered from COVID-19. Both conserved end residues are part of each CDR3. A D gene is named only where the DNA matches it firmly. Some rows mark clone size as missing; the rest say once, few, many or name a class of expanded clone.

TRBV7-2,TRBJ1-5,.,.,CASSYDLNQPQHF,TGTGCCAGCAGCTACGACCTCAATCAGCCCCAGCATTTT
TRBV12-3/TRBV12-4,TRBJ2-2,.,.,CASSSSRGELFF,TGTGCCAGCAGCTCGTCCCGGGGGGAGCTGTTTTTT
TRBV6-1,TRBJ1-5,.,few,CASSGRQSNQPQHF,TGTGCCAGCAGTGGGAGACAGAGCAATCAGCCCCAGCATTTT
TRBV6-1,TRBJ2-5,TRBD2,few,CASTQLAGGSRTQYF,TGTGCCAGCACCCAACTAGCGGGGGGGTCCCGGACCCAGTACTTC
TRBV6-1,TRBJ1-6,.,few,CASSGDSLRGSPLHF,TGTGCCAGCAGTGGAGATTCCCTCCGAGGTTCACCCCTCCACTTT
TRBV10-2,TRBJ2-3,.,few,CASKRAGGTPGDTQYF,TGCGCCAGCAAGAGAGCGGGCGGGACCCCCGGAGATACGCAGTATTTT
TRBV5-1,TRBJ1-2,TRBD1,few,CASRPTGGPNYGYTF,TGCGCCAGCAGGCCCACAGGGGGGCCTAACTATGGCTACACCTTC
TRBV20-1,TRBJ1-6,.,few,CSARPSTANSPLHF,TGCAGTGCTAGACCATCGACAGCTAATTCACCCCTCCACTTT
TRBV9,TRBJ1-1,.,.,CASSAREDTEAFF,TGTGCCAGCAGCGCACGGGAGGACACTGAAGCTTTCTTT
TRBV12-3/TRBV12-4,TRBJ2-7,.,.,CASSLMDYEQYF,TGTGCCAGCAGCCTTATGGACTACGAGCAGTACTTC
TRBV7-2,TRBJ2-5,TRBD1,medium-sized,CASSYRQGWETQYF,TGTGCCAGCAGCTATCGACAGGGCTGGGAGACCCAGTACTTC
TRBV5-1,TRBJ2-3,TRBD1,few,CASSSGQSTDTQYF,TGCGCCAGCAGCTCGGGACAGAGCACAGATACGCAGTATTTT
TRBV12-3/TRBV12-4,TRBJ1-5,.,few,CASSRSTTGNQPQHF,TGTGCCAGCAGTCGTTCCACGACTGGTAATCAGCCCCAGCATTTT
TRBV19,TRBJ1-1,.,.,CASSMGVGQENTEAFF,TGTGCCAGTAGTATGGGGGTAGGCCAGGAGAACACTGAAGCTTTCTTT
TRBV6-5,TRBJ1-2,TRBD1,.,CASSYRDRGNYGYTF,TGTGCCAGCAGTTACCGGGACAGGGGAAACTATGGCTACACCTTC
TRBV6-1,TRBJ1-5,.,few,CASPRVGLGQTCYSNQPQHF,TGTGCCAGCCCCAGGGTGGGGCTAGGACAGACCTGTTATAGCAATCAGCCCCAGCATTTT
TRBV11-3,TRBJ1-2,TRBD1,.,CASSLTTGVSGYTF,TGTGCCAGCAGCTTGACGACAGGGGTATCTGGCTACACCTTC
TRBV12-3/TRBV12-4,TRBJ1-1,TRBD1,.,CASSLPPDRAAFF,TGTGCCAGCAGCCTTCCCCCGGACAGGGCAGCTTTCTTT
TRBV4-1,TRBJ2-2,.,.,CASSFPAGGTGELFF,TGCGCCAGCAGCTTCCCCGCAGGGGGGACCGGGGAGCTGTTTTTT
TRBV7-9,TRBJ1-1,.,few,CASSSQPNTEAFF,TGTGCCAGCAGCTCCCAACCGAACACTGAAGCTTTCTTT
TRBV7-9,TRBJ2-5,TRBD1,.,CASSEPQGIQETQYF,TGTGCCAGCAGCGAACCACAGGGGATCCAAGAGACCCAGTACTTC
TRBV11-3,TRBJ1-1,.,.,CASSTHNRGTEAFF,TGTGCCAGCAGCACTCATAACCGGGGCACTGAAGCTTTCTTT
TRBV7-2,TRBJ2-7,.,few,CASRLPGQNSYEQYF,TGTGCCAGCAGGTTACCGGGGCAGAACTCCTACGAGCAGTACTTC